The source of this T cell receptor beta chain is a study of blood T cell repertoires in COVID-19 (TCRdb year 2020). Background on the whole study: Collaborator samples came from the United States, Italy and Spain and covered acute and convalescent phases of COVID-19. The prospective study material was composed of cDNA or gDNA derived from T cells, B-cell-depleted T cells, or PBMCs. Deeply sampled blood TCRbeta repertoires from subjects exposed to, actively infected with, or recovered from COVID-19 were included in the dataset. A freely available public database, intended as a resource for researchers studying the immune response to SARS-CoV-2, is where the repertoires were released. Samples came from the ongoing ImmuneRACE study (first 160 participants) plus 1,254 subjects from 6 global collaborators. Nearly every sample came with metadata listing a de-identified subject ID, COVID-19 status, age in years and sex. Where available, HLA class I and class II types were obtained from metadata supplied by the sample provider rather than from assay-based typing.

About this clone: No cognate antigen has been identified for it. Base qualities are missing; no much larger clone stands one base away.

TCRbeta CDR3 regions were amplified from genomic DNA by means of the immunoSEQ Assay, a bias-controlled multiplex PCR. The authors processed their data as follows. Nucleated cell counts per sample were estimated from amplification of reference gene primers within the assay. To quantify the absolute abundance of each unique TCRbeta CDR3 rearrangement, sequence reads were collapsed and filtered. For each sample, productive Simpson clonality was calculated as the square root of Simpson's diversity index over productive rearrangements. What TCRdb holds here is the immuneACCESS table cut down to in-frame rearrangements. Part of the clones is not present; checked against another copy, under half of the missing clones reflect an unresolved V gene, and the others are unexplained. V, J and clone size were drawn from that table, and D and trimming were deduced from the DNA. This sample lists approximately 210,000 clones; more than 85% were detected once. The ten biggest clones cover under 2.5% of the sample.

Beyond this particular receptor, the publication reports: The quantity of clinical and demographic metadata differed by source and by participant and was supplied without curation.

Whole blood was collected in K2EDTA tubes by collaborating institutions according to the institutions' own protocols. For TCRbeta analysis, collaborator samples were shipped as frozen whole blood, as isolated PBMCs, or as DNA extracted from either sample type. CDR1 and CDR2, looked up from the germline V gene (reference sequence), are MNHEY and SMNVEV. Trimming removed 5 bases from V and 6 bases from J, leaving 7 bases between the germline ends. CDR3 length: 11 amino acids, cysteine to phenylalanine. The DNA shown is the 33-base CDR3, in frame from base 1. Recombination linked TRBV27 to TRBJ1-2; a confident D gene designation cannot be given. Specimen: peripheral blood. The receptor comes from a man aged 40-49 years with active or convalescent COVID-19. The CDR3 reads CASSPGHGYTF. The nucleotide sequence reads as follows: TGTGCCAGCAGTCCTGGGCATGGCTACACCTTC.